This record looks at one TCR beta chain sequence and its context. Its target antigen remains unknown. No base quality information exists; no much larger clone differs at one position. This specimen comes from a study of tumor-infiltrating lymphocytes in primary liver carcinoma (dated by TCRdb to about 2017). Notes on the research overall: Between November 2015 and March 2016, about five patients in China with histopathologically diagnosed primary liver carcinoma had their tumors surgically resected. Of the five patients, three men and two women aged 30 to 69 years, four had hepatocellular carcinoma and one had combined HCC and intrahepatic cholangiocarcinoma. Tumors of the five patients were stage T1-T3 N0M0 with maximum diameters of roughly 4 to 11 cm. Roughly 3.5 to 8 million productive TCRbeta reads were obtained per sample, and no significant difference in read depth was found between tissue types. For each liver tumor, the study sampled five regions along with adjacent normal tissue and blood, and applied TCRbeta repertoire sequencing, expression microarrays and whole-exome sequencing. A total of roughly 35 specimens from 5 patients underwent TCRbeta repertoire sequencing, comprising 25 or so tumor regions, 5 adjacent noncancerous liver tissues and 5 peripheral blood samples. High reproducibility was observed for the technical replicate repertoires, with mean shared-clone rates approximately 0.9 and correlation coefficients above 0.95. Summary of the overall study and its limitations: A significantly larger repertoire fraction was made up by the top 250 clones in tumors than in blood (p = 0.039). Because sequencing covered only the TCR beta chain and unpaired alpha chains were not captured, true repertoire diversity is likely underestimated. With just 4 to 6 patients in the study, the authors point out that the findings should be validated in a larger study. Because the samples were bulk and unsorted, CD4+ and CD8+ T cell repertoires could not be compared. Repertoire overlap was higher between tumor regions (mean around 36%) than tumor-adjacent (approximately 17%) or tumor-blood (14%) pairs, consistent with antigen-driven expansion.

RNA from unsorted whole blood was extracted with TRIzol reagent, and germline DNA was obtained with the DNeasy Blood & Tissue kit. At the time of sampling, the patients had chronic HBV infection and had not received any treatment. Approximately 4 milliliters of peripheral blood were collected into K2EDTA tubes before surgery. Looking up the germline V gene yields CDR1 SGHRS and CDR2 YFSETQ. From cysteine to phenylalanine, the CDR3 is 14 amino acids long. Of all the DNA, just the CDR3 is kept, 42 bases in frame from base 1. V is trimmed back by 4 bases and J by 2 bases, and the junction contains 5 bases that no gene match accounts for. TCRbeta-specific cDNA was reverse-transcribed from around 0.45 ug total RNA using a constant-region primer and ProtoScript II reverse transcriptase. TCRbeta libraries were built with three nested multiplex PCR rounds, a slightly modified ARM-PCR procedure. The first two PCR rounds used multiplex TRBV1-TRBV30 forward primers with a Cbeta reverse primer, each for 10 cycles. Sample barcodes and Illumina adapters were added in a final 25-cycle PCR with Deep VentR polymerase. Before sequencing, amplicons of 200-500 bp were purified from gel using a QIAquick gel extraction kit. The TCRbeta amplicons were sequenced with 250-bp paired-end reads on an Illumina HiSeq 2500. On the study's bioinformatics: Trimmomatic v0.33 was used to quality-trim the reads, and FLASH v1.2.11 was used to merge paired reads so that full CDR3 sequences could be recovered. V, D and J germline segments were assigned to the rearranged TCRbeta sequences using MiGEC v1.2.1b. VDJtools v1.0.0 computed clonotype statistics and Shannon-Wiener diversity indices. Except for diversity analysis, only each sample's 250 most abundant clonotypes were used in subsequent analyses to reduce sampling bias. TCRdb trimmed the raw reads at Q25, called clones with MiXCR and kept productive beta chains. Entries that share a CDR3 protein sequence are merged under the most common genes and DNA. V and J calls and clone size were set by TCRdb, not the authors. The sample contains 300,000 to 400,000 distinct CDR3 sequences, less than 75% of them found a single time. Clones ranked in the top ten supply under 8.5% of the sample.

The sequence is built from TRBV5-1 and TRBJ2-7; 8 central bases correspond to TRBD1. Sequences were obtained from peripheral blood. The TCR sequence derives from a man aged 35 to 55 with primary liver carcinoma and hepatitis B virus infection. Here is the DNA: TGCGCCAGCAGCATCGGACAGGGAGCCTACGAGCAGTACTTC. Its translation is CASSIGQGAYEQYF.